This entry is about one T cell receptor (beta chain). What it binds is not known. Deletions cut 5 bases from V and 5 bases from J, with 9 bases between. This CDR3 is 12 amino acids long. CDR1 and CDR2 (germline): SGHVS, FNYEAQ. This entry belongs to a study of OX40 agonist ivuxolimab in advanced cancers. Turning to the study itself: A history of anti-PD-1, anti-PD-L1 or anti-CTLA-4 therapy was acceptable, and approximately 41% had some. There were three patients with partial responses, one having hepatocellular carcinoma and two cutaneous melanoma. Study-wide results and caveats: Researchers report that CD8+ T cells had, on average, more expanded clones than CD4+.

Some clones are missing from TCRdb's copy, which holds only in-frame ones; the method was immunoSEQ multiplex PCR. The sample has about 58,000 clones, around 78% seen once; the top ten hold roughly 2.8%. Anyone with autoimmune disease history or systemic immunosuppression was excluded. The input for sequencing was CD4+ or CD8+ T cells sorted from blood, taken in a trial of the OX40 agonist ivuxolimab. The chain uses TRBV7-6 and TRBJ1-1; TRBD1 is a possible D gene (6 bases). The TCR originated in an adult with an advanced solid tumor such as melanoma, head and neck, liver or kidney cancer. The CDR3 bases are TGTGCCAGCAGCCCGGACAGAACTGAAGCTTTCTTT. It is translated as CASSPDRTEAFF. The variable domain in full, with the rest retrieved from reference TRBV7-6 and TRBJ1-1, is GAGVSQSPRYKVTKRGQDVALRCDPISGHVSLYWYRQALGQGPEFLTYFNYEAQQDKSGLPNDRFSAERPEGSISTLTIQRTEQRDSAMYRCASSPDRTEAFFGQGTRLTVV.